The entry that follows covers one TCR beta chain sequence. Its antigen is unknown. The junction differs from germline at one of its ends, possibly a read error. This sample is drawn from a study of T-cell reconstitution after alpha-beta-depleted transplantation in children. The TCRbeta library was prepared with unique molecular identifiers. Using its own MiXCR run on the PCR reads, TCRdb lists one record per CDR3 protein. The sample consists of a few hundred thousand distinct CDR3 sequences, around 27% of them appearing once. Study findings and constraints: Among T cells one year after transplant, newly produced cells accounted for most counts and diversity. After transplant, at about two months, alpha-beta T cells were reportedly derived from several hundred expanded graft clones. Where some patients showed high TCRbeta diversity at day 60, it came from recipient T cells and thymic progenitors that had survived.

Germline CDR1 SQVTM, CDR2 ANQGSEA. The CDR3 has 12 amino acids. The starting material was PBMCs, obtained before TCRalphabeta/CD19-depleted stem cell transplant. The receptor was derived from a boy under two years old with Wiskott-Aldrich syndrome, due to receive a stem cell transplant. The chain has TRBV29-1 and TRBJ2-7, with D hard to call. CDR3 sequence: CSVLGKTYKQYF. DNA for the CDR3: TGCAGCGTCCTAGGGAAAACCTACAAGCAGTACTTC.